Given below is one T cell receptor beta chain in context. Its cognate antigen has yet to be identified. Base-call qualities are not available, and no considerably larger clone is one nucleotide away. Library prep was done by the immunoSEQ multiplex PCR assay. For the multiplex PCR, a mixture combining 60 forward primers for TCR Vbeta segments and 13 reverse primers for TCR Jbeta segments was used. A multiplex PCR assay on genomic DNA amplified the CDR3 region of rearranged TCR beta genes. The amplified TCR beta libraries were sequenced on the Illumina HiSeq System as 87-base-pair reads. Concerning the study's data processing: A later analysis tallied around 87 million unique TCR beta chains across the roughly 610 repertoires, and some 12 million of those chains were shared by two or more donors. Raw reads were error-corrected and collapsed into unique sequences with a nearest-neighbor algorithm that merged closely related sequences to remove PCR and sequencing errors. Alignment of CDR3 sequences to IMGT reference sequences was used to assign V, D and J gene segments. For a sequence to be retained, a match of at least six nucleotides to both a V gene segment and a J gene segment was required. A rearrangement counted as productive if the CDR3 had no stop codons and remained in frame with V and J, and every other rearrangement counted as non-productive. Following IMGT convention, CDR3 was defined as the stretch from the second conserved V-encoded cysteine up to the conserved J-encoded phenylalanine. Sequences without an unambiguous match to a single V gene segment were excluded from the earlier analysis of 450 to 650 of the donors. In an earlier analysis of about 590 of the donors, a V segment was called functional when productive rearrangements were above 56.7%, and segregating when the standard deviation between donors exceeded 5%. A statistical classification framework was built for diagnosing cytomegalovirus status from the catalog of TCR beta chain sequences. A later analysis assigned V and J genes by comparing TCR nucleotide sequences with IMGT/GENE-DB human TR gene sequences. The TCRdist pipeline was used in a later analysis to assign CDR3 sequences and most-parsimonious VDJ recombination scenarios. In a later analysis, each TCR beta chain was defined by its CDR3 amino acid sequence together with its V-gene family, and reads lacking a unique V-gene family were excluded. In a later analysis, around 650 highly shared, low-generation-probability nucleotide sequences were removed to address suspected cross-contamination and a sequencing artifact. A later analysis calculated a clonal expansion index for each public chain from normalized within-repertoire ranks of inferred template counts. In a later analysis, generation probabilities were computed with a VDJ recombination model fitted to out-of-frame rearrangements, and the resulting probabilities were checked against IGoR. A later analysis scored TCR-TCR, TCR-HLA and TCR-CMV co-occurrence with hypergeometric tests, applying a repertoire-size bias correction to TCR pairs. A later analysis estimated false discovery rates by permuting HLA or CMV assignments 20 times. A later analysis grouped co-occurring TCRs with DBSCAN, adding TCRdist sequence similarity when clustering within HLA-allele-positive subsets. Repertoires with fewer than 30,000 or more than 120,000 public chains, plus five repertoires with anomalous nucleotide sharing, were excluded from co-occurrence clustering. TCRdb limited this immuneACCESS table to in-frame rearrangements with V and J called. A share of clones is missing; checked studies link under half to unresolved V genes, and the rest is unexplained. Clone size and V and J calls were adopted from that table, with D and trimming inferred from the DNA. A total of 150,000 to 180,000 clones appear in this sample, more than 75% of them only once. The top ten clones comprise 2% to 2.5% of the sample.

The data stem from a study of cytomegalovirus exposure and HLA in healthy donors (dated by TCRdb to about 2017). At the level of the whole study: An earlier analysis of 587 of the donors reported under 300 Gb of sequence data and around 120 million unique TCR beta sequences obtained from roughly 180 million T cells. An early release that covered fewer than 750 HLA-typed donors contained approximately 300 gigabases of sequencing data and about 93 million unique TCR sequences. Of the approximately 400 genotyped donors, over 65% fell in the genetic ancestry cluster associated with self-reported Caucasian donors. The study aimed to test whether cataloging public T cell receptors could reveal signatures of past pathogen exposure. Using immunosequencing, the study profiled T cell repertoires from fewer than 850 subjects and related those repertoires to cytomegalovirus serostatus. Besides the first cohort of 500 to 700 subjects, a separate validation cohort made up of over 100 different subjects was used. To predict cytomegalovirus infection status, the study combined high-throughput TCR immunosequencing, statistical association of individual TCRs with disease status, and machine learning. A later analysis re-examined previously published TCR beta repertoires from more than 600 donors and added high-resolution HLA genotyping to investigate patterns of TCR occurrence. Rather than using new phenotypic data, the later analysis identified candidate immune exposures from TCR beta sequences and from how often those sequences occurred across donors. An earlier analysis of 500 to 650 of the donors applied high-throughput TCR beta sequencing to assess whether each TCR beta V gene segment acted as functional or pseudogenic. Donor age, sex, ethnicity and CMV serostatus were compiled together with the repertoire data. Genome-wide SNP genotypes for about 55% of the 666 donors were used in a later genetic analysis, which treated that subset as a discovery cohort. All discovery cohort repertoires had been generated on a single sequencing platform. HLA typing covered class I and class II loci at four-digit resolution. Typing coverage varied by locus: roughly 629-630 donors for A, B, C, DRB1 and DQB1; roughly 520 for DQA1; 600 to 610 for DPA1; roughly 450 for DPB1. Because of strong linkage in the cohort, 5 or 6 DR-DQ haplotypes were treated as single units for association and clustering. Across some 400 genotyped donors of the cohort, an average of about 200,000 unique TCR beta nucleotide sequences per donor were sequenced, and 15% to 20% of those sequences were non-productive.

V is pared back by 3 bases and J by 5 bases, with 8 bases lying between the germline termini. The germline V gene (reference sequence) specifies LNHDA as CDR1 and SQIVND as CDR2. From the cysteine up to the phenylalanine, the CDR3 has a length of 12 residues. The only DNA kept is the CDR3, 36 bases in frame from the first base. Beyond this particular receptor, the publication reports: Because HLA typing was missing for some donors at each locus, association tests included only the typed subset. V-gene and J-gene trimming of TCR beta chains was associated with a missense DCLRE1C variant in a later genetic analysis, and the association was replicated in an independent cohort. A total of roughly 160 TCR beta chains were listed by the study as associated with cytomegalovirus. A later analysis associated about 17,000 TCR beta sequences with specific HLA alleles at a false discovery rate of 0.05. Correlated functional status among segregating V segments might reflect linkage disequilibrium, but an unknown experimental factor could not be ruled out. The sequencing pipeline was judged likely to have produced a cluster of highly shared sequence variants as a technical artifact. Assigning TCR associations to individual alleles was difficult when HLA alleles, especially DR and DQ, strongly co-occurred. A further reported finding was that TCR beta sequences accurately predicted the HLA-A and HLA-B alleles for most subjects in the first cohort. CMV serostatus was the only immune exposure information available for the cohort. This cohort had only TCR beta chains sequenced, and the lack of alpha or paired-chain data limited which features could be detected. The presence/absence analyses assumed that sequencing depth was roughly uniform across donors, and that assumption may not be true. According to a later genetic analysis, donors in an Asian-associated ancestry cluster had fewer N-insertions in productive TCRs than the roughly 700-donor mean. According to a later analysis, TCR association rates differed among HLA loci, with DRB1 alleles showing the most associated TCRs and HLA-C alleles showing the fewest. In both the original and validation cohorts, the classifier was reported to diagnose cytomegalovirus status with high specificity and sensitivity. Some IMGT-functional V segments, including TRBV6-2 and TRBV6-3, could not be told apart with the 87-base-pair reads, so those segments were excluded. A later analysis reported that several top co-occurrence clusters appeared linked to parvovirus B19, influenza, CMV and Epstein-Barr virus. A later analysis found that most CMV-associated TCR beta chains appeared HLA-restricted, with HLA associations seemingly driven largely by CMV exposure. Roughly 17 rarely observed V segments, including chromosome 9 orphons, were excluded from the earlier analysis of 550 to 700 of the donors because counts were too low. In a later analysis, HLA-associated TCR beta chains were found to be more clonally expanded and to have lower generation probabilities than equally common non-associated chains. While some public TCRs were present in many individuals, most TCR sequences turned up only very rarely across donors. Broadly in line with IMGT annotations, most TCR beta V segments showed up in productive rearrangements about 90% or about 30% of the time in an earlier analysis of some 590 of the donors. The authors suggested that the approach could potentially be extended to other disease states and immunological phenotypes. In vitro tests confirmed that three of the cytomegalovirus-associated TCR beta chains recognize cytomegalovirus antigens.

The cohort was made up of hundreds of healthy bone marrow donors. At the time of sampling, every cohort member was nominally healthy, though immune exposures that went unrecorded were likely present. The donor tested CMV seronegative and was one of the 352 seronegative cohort members. A peripheral blood sample was provided by each donor, and peripheral blood mononuclear cells were used for TCR beta sequencing. The Qiagen DNeasy Blood Extraction Kit was used to extract genomic DNA from the blood cell samples. The chain is made from TRBV19 and TRBJ2-7; TRBD1 is a possible D gene, resting on 6 matching bases. Sequenced sample: PBMCs. The clonotype originates from a woman under 30 in good health and CMV-seronegative. The DNA sequence is TGTGCCAGTAGTATGCCAGGGGACGAGCAGTACTTC. Its product reads: CASSMPGDEQYF.